This TCR beta chain derives from a study of blood T cell repertoires in COVID-19. CDR1 and CDR2 (germline): LGHDT, YNNKEL (reference sequence). The CDR3 sequence is 14 residues long. The V end lost 2 bases, the J end lost 0 bases, and 8 bases lay between the germline ends. The assay was immunoSEQ multiplex PCR, and TCRdb's table has in-frame clones only and misses some. The sample has 350,000 or so clones; about nine tenths are singletons. Sequencing was performed on PBMCs or T cells enriched from blood (not recorded which). The genes are TRBV3-1 (or the pseudogene TRBV3-2) and TRBJ2-7; no reliable D call. This receptor was obtained from a young woman who had been exposed to COVID-19. CDR3 sequence: CASSQRPSSYEQYF. The DNA of the CDR3 is TGTGCCAGCAGCCAACGCCCGAGCTCCTACGAGCAGTACTTC.